The sequence of this T cell receptor (beta chain) was determined in a study of response to subunit inactivated influenza vaccine. TCRdb re-analysed the RT-PCR reads in MiXCR, keeping a single row per CDR3 protein. The table includes about 570,000 distinct CDR3 sequences, over 9% detected once. V lost 5 bases to trimming and J lost 4 bases, with 11 bases between them. Germline V gene data show CDR1 as SGHVS and CDR2 as FQNEAQ. The CDR3 is 14 amino acids. This sample was shared with a second study, whose subject was T cells expressing NK-cell markers. That study reports: Production of TCR beta cDNA relied on 5'RACE template switching with UMIs.

The material was PBMCs from blood, obtained on the day of vaccination. The clonotype comes from a man aged 45-65 years who received an inactivated influenza vaccine. This chain uses TRBV7-8 with TRBJ2-2; D is possibly TRBD1 (5 bases). The CDR3: CASSTQGFTGELFF. In nucleotides, the CDR3 is TGTGCCAGCAGCACGCAGGGTTTCACCGGGGAGCTGTTTTTT.